These T cell receptor beta chains were read from a single sample in a study of T cell responses to AZD1222 COVID-19 vaccine. Measured with immunoSEQ multiplex PCR; TCRdb has only the in-frame clones, and not every one. The data hold 75,000 to 100,000 clones, with 85% to 95% observed a single time. The source material was peripheral blood, sampled on day 0 of AZD1222 vaccination. The receptors were sampled from an adult in good health. CDR3s include the opening cysteine and the closing phenylalanine or tryptophan. Fields, in order: V gene, J gene, D gene, clone size, CDR3 protein, CDR3 DNA. A D gene is named only where the DNA matches it firmly. Size values are once, few and many counts, or a class for expanded clones, and some rows have none.

v_call: TRBV30; j_call: TRBJ2-1; d_call: TRBD1; clone_size: NA; cdr3_aa: CAWSEGASYNEQFF; cdr3_nt: TGTGCCTGGAGTGAGGGGGCGTCCTACAATGAGCAGTTCTTC
v_call: TRBV5-1; j_call: TRBJ1-1; d_call: TRBD1; clone_size: NA; cdr3_aa: CASASGQGRTEAFF; cdr3_nt: TGCGCCAGCGCCTCCGGACAGGGGCGAACTGAAGCTTTCTTT
v_call: TRBV5-1; j_call: TRBJ2-7; d_call: NA; clone_size: NA; cdr3_aa: CASSVKTGNEQYF; cdr3_nt: TGCGCCAGCAGCGTCAAGACAGGTAACGAGCAGTACTTC
v_call: TRBV14; j_call: TRBJ1-2; d_call: TRBD1; clone_size: NA; cdr3_aa: CASSQGTGAISYGYTF; cdr3_nt: TGTGCCAGCAGCCAAGGGACAGGGGCAATTAGCTATGGCTACACCTTC
v_call: TRBV4-1; j_call: TRBJ2-7; d_call: NA; clone_size: NA; cdr3_aa: CASSTASSTYEQYF; cdr3_nt: TGCGCCAGCAGCACGGCTAGTTCCACCTACGAGCAGTACTTC
v_call: TRBV19; j_call: TRBJ1-2; d_call: NA; clone_size: NA; cdr3_aa: CASQPGDGFDYGYTF; cdr3_nt: TGTGCCAGTCAACCGGGGGATGGCTTCGACTATGGCTACACCTTC
v_call: TRBV6-1; j_call: TRBJ2-3; d_call: TRBD2; clone_size: NA; cdr3_aa: CASSALAGGPTDTQYF; cdr3_nt: TGTGCCAGCAGTGCCCTAGCGGGGGGGCCAACAGATACGCAGTATTTT
v_call: TRBV10-3; j_call: TRBJ1-1; d_call: NA; clone_size: NA; cdr3_aa: CAMGTVNTEAFF; cdr3_nt: TGTGCCATGGGGACGGTGAACACTGAAGCTTTCTTT
v_call: TRBV7-2; j_call: TRBJ2-4; d_call: TRBD2; clone_size: NA; cdr3_aa: CASSPALAGIAQYF; cdr3_nt: TGTGCCAGCAGCCCGGCTCTAGCGGGAATCGCTCAGTACTTC
v_call: TRBV3-1/TRBV3-2; j_call: TRBJ1-2; d_call: NA; clone_size: NA; cdr3_aa: CASSGPLRDTGYGYTF; cdr3_nt: TGTGCCAGCAGCGGACCTCTCCGGGACACAGGTTATGGCTACACCTTC
v_call: TRBV3-1/TRBV3-2; j_call: TRBJ1-3; d_call: NA; clone_size: once; cdr3_aa: CASSQTGGGGNTIYF; cdr3_nt: TGTGCCAGCAGCCAAACGGGAGGAGGTGGAAACACCATATATTTT
v_call: TRBV28; j_call: TRBJ1-1; d_call: NA; clone_size: NA; cdr3_aa: CASSPPGVGEAFF; cdr3_nt: TGTGCCAGCAGCCCGCCAGGGGTGGGGGAAGCTTTCTTT
v_call: TRBV6-5; j_call: TRBJ2-5; d_call: TRBD1; clone_size: NA; cdr3_aa: CASSLDRDGETQYF; cdr3_nt: TGTGCCAGCAGTCTCGACAGGGACGGAGAGACCCAGTACTTC
v_call: TRBV6-5; j_call: TRBJ2-5; d_call: NA; clone_size: NA; cdr3_aa: CASSSSDQEGTQYF; cdr3_nt: TGTGCCAGCAGTTCCTCGGACCAGGAGGGGACCCAGTACTTC
v_call: TRBV28; j_call: TRBJ2-3; d_call: NA; clone_size: NA; cdr3_aa: CASRGPLTDTQYF; cdr3_nt: TGTGCCAGCAGGGGGCCTTTGACAGATACGCAGTATTTT
v_call: TRBV9; j_call: TRBJ2-1; d_call: NA; clone_size: NA; cdr3_aa: CASSVGVSSYNEQFF; cdr3_nt: TGTGCCAGCAGCGTAGGTGTTAGCTCCTACAATGAGCAGTTCTTC
v_call: TRBV5-8; j_call: TRBJ1-5; d_call: NA; clone_size: NA; cdr3_aa: CASSLGQPVNQPQHF; cdr3_nt: TGTGCCAGCAGCTTGGGACAGCCGGTCAATCAGCCCCAGCATTTT
v_call: TRBV10-3; j_call: TRBJ1-5; d_call: NA; clone_size: NA; cdr3_aa: CAIGGQGPELQPQHF; cdr3_nt: TGTGCCATCGGGGGACAAGGGCCTGAATTGCAGCCCCAGCATTTT
v_call: TRBV27; j_call: TRBJ2-7; d_call: TRBD1; clone_size: NA; cdr3_aa: CASSISQGPYEQYF; cdr3_nt: TGTGCCAGCAGTATATCACAGGGGCCCTACGAGCAGTACTTC
v_call: TRBV5-4; j_call: TRBJ1-6; d_call: TRBD1; clone_size: NA; cdr3_aa: CASSLVGQGSSPLHF; cdr3_nt: TGTGCCAGCAGCTTGGTGGGACAGGGTAGTTCACCCCTCCACTTT
v_call: TRBV18; j_call: TRBJ1-3; d_call: TRBD1; clone_size: NA; cdr3_aa: CASSPATGVNTIYF; cdr3_nt: TGTGCCAGCTCACCGGCGACAGGGGTAAACACCATATATTTT
v_call: TRBV4-1; j_call: TRBJ2-1; d_call: TRBD2; clone_size: NA; cdr3_aa: CASSPLSDILAGVSYNEQFF; cdr3_nt: TGCGCCAGCAGCCCCCTGAGCGACATCCTAGCGGGGGTATCCTACAATGAGCAGTTCTTC
v_call: TRBV15; j_call: TRBJ1-4; d_call: NA; clone_size: NA; cdr3_aa: CATSRDNSANEKLFF; cdr3_nt: TGTGCCACCAGCCGAGACAATTCGGCTAATGAAAAACTGTTTTTT
v_call: TRBV29-1; j_call: TRBJ2-5; d_call: NA; clone_size: NA; cdr3_aa: CSVSDSRSETQYF; cdr3_nt: TGCAGCGTGAGCGACAGTCGGAGCGAGACCCAGTACTTC
v_call: TRBV6-2/TRBV6-3; j_call: TRBJ1-5; d_call: NA; clone_size: many; cdr3_aa: CASSYRHQGGQPQHF; cdr3_nt: TGTGCCAGCAGTTACCGGCACCAAGGGGGTCAGCCCCAGCATTTT
v_call: TRBV6-5; j_call: TRBJ2-5; d_call: TRBD1; clone_size: NA; cdr3_aa: CASSRDRWLWTQYF; cdr3_nt: TGTGCCAGCAGTCGGGACAGGTGGCTCTGGACCCAGTACTTC
v_call: TRBV10-3; j_call: TRBJ1-2; d_call: NA; clone_size: NA; cdr3_aa: CAISMGDYGYTF; cdr3_nt: TGTGCCATCAGCATGGGAGACTATGGCTACACCTTC
v_call: TRBV15; j_call: TRBJ1-1; d_call: TRBD1; clone_size: once; cdr3_aa: CATLGGSVNTEAFF; cdr3_nt: TGTGCCACTTTAGGGGGCTCTGTGAACACTGAAGCTTTCTTT
v_call: TRBV27; j_call: TRBJ1-5; d_call: NA; clone_size: few; cdr3_aa: CASSPRGSQPQHF; cdr3_nt: TGTGCCAGCAGTCCGAGGGGTTCTCAGCCCCAGCATTTT
v_call: TRBV5-1; j_call: TRBJ1-5; d_call: NA; clone_size: NA; cdr3_aa: CASSLEGDQYQPQHF; cdr3_nt: TGCGCCAGCAGCTTGGAGGGTGACCAATATCAGCCCCAGCATTTT
v_call: TRBV5-1; j_call: TRBJ1-2; d_call: NA; clone_size: NA; cdr3_aa: CASRDLRENYGYTF; cdr3_nt: TGCGCCAGCAGGGACCTTAGGGAGAACTATGGCTACACCTTC
v_call: TRBV14; j_call: TRBJ1-2; d_call: NA; clone_size: NA; cdr3_aa: CASSRTTGGYGYTF; cdr3_nt: TGTGCCAGCAGCCGGACAACCGGCGGCTATGGCTACACCTTC
v_call: TRBV21-1; j_call: TRBJ1-1; d_call: NA; clone_size: NA; cdr3_aa: CASSKALLGPQNTEAFF; cdr3_nt: TGTGCCAGCAGCAAAGCTCTCTTGGGCCCTCAGAACACTGAAGCTTTCTTT
v_call: TRBV30; j_call: TRBJ1-4; d_call: NA; clone_size: NA; cdr3_aa: CAWSVFPATNEKLFF; cdr3_nt: TGTGCCTGGAGTGTATTCCCGGCAACTAATGAAAAACTGTTTTTT
v_call: TRBV19; j_call: TRBJ2-1; d_call: TRBD2; clone_size: NA; cdr3_aa: CASSSALAGVGEQFF; cdr3_nt: TGTGCCAGTAGTAGCGCGTTAGCGGGAGTTGGTGAGCAGTTCTTC
v_call: TRBV7-2; j_call: TRBJ2-7; d_call: TRBD2; clone_size: NA; cdr3_aa: CASSTSGKYEQYF; cdr3_nt: TGTGCCAGCAGTACTAGCGGGAAGTACGAGCAGTACTTC
v_call: TRBV4-2; j_call: TRBJ1-4; d_call: NA; clone_size: once; cdr3_aa: CASSQDRVGTSGEKLFF; cdr3_nt: TGTGCCAGCAGCCAAGATCGGGTGGGGACGTCCGGTGAAAAACTGTTTTTT
v_call: TRBV5-4; j_call: TRBJ2-5; d_call: NA; clone_size: NA; cdr3_aa: CASSPRLRGGLQETQYF; cdr3_nt: TGTGCCAGCAGCCCGCGATTGAGAGGGGGGCTCCAAGAGACCCAGTACTTC
v_call: TRBV15; j_call: TRBJ1-6; d_call: NA; clone_size: once; cdr3_aa: CATSEDRSPPLHF; cdr3_nt: TGTGCCACCAGCGAGGACAGATCTCCTCCCCTCCACTTT
v_call: TRBV21-1; j_call: TRBJ2-7; d_call: NA; clone_size: NA; cdr3_aa: CASSKDGQGADEQYF; cdr3_nt: TGTGCCAGCAGCAAAGATGGACAGGGAGCCGACGAGCAGTACTTC
v_call: TRBV7-3; j_call: TRBJ2-3; d_call: TRBD1; clone_size: once; cdr3_aa: CASSLTLGQSTDTQYF; cdr3_nt: TGTGCCAGCAGCTTAACGTTGGGACAGAGCACAGATACGCAGTATTTT
v_call: TRBV7-3; j_call: TRBJ1-1; d_call: NA; clone_size: NA; cdr3_aa: CASSAGPQGRAEAFF; cdr3_nt: TGTGCCAGCAGCGCGGGTCCGCAGGGTCGGGCTGAAGCTTTCTTT
v_call: TRBV10-2; j_call: TRBJ1-5; d_call: NA; clone_size: few; cdr3_aa: CASSEFTEGQPQHF; cdr3_nt: TGCGCCAGCAGTGAGTTCACAGAGGGTCAGCCCCAGCATTTT
v_call: TRBV9; j_call: TRBJ1-5; d_call: NA; clone_size: NA; cdr3_aa: CASSVAVNQPQHF; cdr3_nt: TGTGCCAGCAGCGTAGCGGTCAATCAGCCCCAGCATTTT
v_call: TRBV28; j_call: TRBJ1-1; d_call: NA; clone_size: NA; cdr3_aa: CASGVYFEAFF; cdr3_nt: TGTGCCAGCGGGGTCTACTTTGAAGCTTTCTTT
v_call: TRBV12-3/TRBV12-4; j_call: TRBJ2-5; d_call: NA; clone_size: NA; cdr3_aa: CASSSTGTTQYF; cdr3_nt: TGTGCCAGCAGTTCAACTGGGACTACCCAGTACTTC
v_call: TRBV7-9; j_call: TRBJ1-2; d_call: TRBD1; clone_size: NA; cdr3_aa: CASNLGDRVAYGYTF; cdr3_nt: TGTGCCAGCAATTTAGGGGACAGGGTCGCCTATGGCTACACCTTC
v_call: TRBV5-1; j_call: TRBJ2-1; d_call: TRBD1; clone_size: NA; cdr3_aa: CASSLGQDSRNEQFF; cdr3_nt: TGCGCCAGCAGCTTAGGACAGGATAGTCGGAATGAGCAGTTCTTC
v_call: TRBV7-9; j_call: TRBJ2-7; d_call: NA; clone_size: NA; cdr3_aa: CASSLGVDEQYF; cdr3_nt: TGTGCCAGCAGCCTCGGGGTTGACGAGCAGTACTTC
v_call: TRBV4-2; j_call: TRBJ2-1; d_call: NA; clone_size: NA; cdr3_aa: CASSLQVDEQFF; cdr3_nt: TGTGCCAGCAGCCTACAGGTCGATGAGCAGTTCTTC
v_call: TRBV5-6; j_call: TRBJ1-2; d_call: NA; clone_size: NA; cdr3_aa: CASSLGWENYGYTF; cdr3_nt: TGTGCCAGCAGCTTGGGGTGGGAAAACTATGGCTACACCTTC
v_call: TRBV24-1; j_call: TRBJ2-5; d_call: NA; clone_size: NA; cdr3_aa: CATSDPRGPGETQYF; cdr3_nt: TGTGCCACCAGTGATCCGCGGGGTCCGGGGGAGACCCAGTACTTC
v_call: TRBV5-1; j_call: TRBJ2-7; d_call: NA; clone_size: NA; cdr3_aa: CASPNAPGTHYEQYF; cdr3_nt: TGCGCCAGCCCCAACGCTCCCGGGACACACTACGAGCAGTACTTC
v_call: TRBV13; j_call: TRBJ2-5; d_call: NA; clone_size: NA; cdr3_aa: CASSLSALPLGRETQYF; cdr3_nt: TGTGCCAGCAGCTTAAGTGCACTTCCCTTGGGGCGGGAGACCCAGTACTTC
v_call: TRBV14; j_call: TRBJ2-1; d_call: TRBD2; clone_size: NA; cdr3_aa: CASSPRGLQQFF; cdr3_nt: TGTGCCAGCAGCCCCCGGGGACTACAGCAGTTCTTC